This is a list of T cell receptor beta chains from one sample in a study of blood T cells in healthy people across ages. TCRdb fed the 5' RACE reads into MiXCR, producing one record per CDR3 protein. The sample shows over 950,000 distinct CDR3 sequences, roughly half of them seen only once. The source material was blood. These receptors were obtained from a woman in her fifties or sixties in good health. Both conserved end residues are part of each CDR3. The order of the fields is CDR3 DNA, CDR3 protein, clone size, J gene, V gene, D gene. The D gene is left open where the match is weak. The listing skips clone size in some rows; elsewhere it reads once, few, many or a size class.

DNA: TGTGCCAGCAGTTCCCATCGACTAGCGGGGAGCACAGATACGCAGTATTTT
CDR3: CASSSHRLAGSTDTQYF
size: -
J: TRBJ2-3
V: TRBV6-5
D: TRBD2

DNA: TGTGCCAGCAGGCGAAGTTCCGATGGCTACACCTTC
CDR3: CASRRSSDGYTF
size: once
J: TRBJ1-2
V: TRBV12-3/TRBV12-4
D: -

DNA: TGTGCCAGCAGCCCCCGAACGGGGGGGACCCAAGAGACCCAGTACTTC
CDR3: CASSPRTGGTQETQYF
size: -
J: TRBJ2-5
V: TRBV3-1
D: TRBD2

DNA: TGTGCCAGCTCACCAGATTCGGGGCGCTACGAGCAGTACTTC
CDR3: CASSPDSGRYEQYF
size: -
J: TRBJ2-7
V: TRBV18
D: -

DNA: TGTGCCAGCAGCCAAATATCTGTGAACTACAATGAGCAGTTCTTC
CDR3: CASSQISVNYNEQFF
size: -
J: TRBJ2-1
V: TRBV12-3/TRBV12-4
D: -

DNA: TGTGCCACCAGCAGAGTAGCGTCTAGAGATACGCAGTATTTT
CDR3: CATSRVASRDTQYF
size: -
J: TRBJ2-3
V: TRBV15
D: -

DNA: TGTGCCAGCAGTTCGGGACAGCGAGTTCCCTACGAGCAGTACTTC
CDR3: CASSSGQRVPYEQYF
size: -
J: TRBJ2-7
V: TRBV6-5
D: TRBD1

DNA: TGTGCCAGCAGCTCGGGACAGGGGGCCCACGAGCAGTACTTC
CDR3: CASSSGQGAHEQYF
size: -
J: TRBJ2-7
V: TRBV7-9
D: TRBD1

DNA: TGCAGTGCCCGGAGGTCGGGGAGTAGGGGTGAGCAGTTCTTC
CDR3: CSARRSGSRGEQFF
size: -
J: TRBJ2-1
V: TRBV20-1
D: -

DNA: TGTGCCAGCAGTGAAGGAGAGACAGGTTCTGGGGCCAACGTCCTGACTTTC
CDR3: CASSEGETGSGANVLTF
size: few
J: TRBJ2-6
V: TRBV2
D: -

DNA: TGTGCCACCAGTGGTAGGACAGCCGATAGCAATCAGCCCCAGCATTTT
CDR3: CATSGRTADSNQPQHF
size: -
J: TRBJ1-5
V: TRBV24-1
D: -

DNA: TGTGCCAGCAGCCTTAGCGGGACAGCCGACTCCTACGAGCAGTACTTC
CDR3: CASSLSGTADSYEQYF
size: -
J: TRBJ2-7
V: TRBV27
D: -

DNA: TGTGCCAGCAGTGCTTGGGTTAGCTCCTACAATGAGCAGTTCTTC
CDR3: CASSAWVSSYNEQFF
size: -
J: TRBJ2-1
V: TRBV2
D: -

DNA: TGCAGTGCTTCAGTGAGACTAGCGGGCACAGATACGCAGTATTTT
CDR3: CSASVRLAGTDTQYF
size: -
J: TRBJ2-3
V: TRBV20-1
D: TRBD2

DNA: TGTGCCAGCAGTTACTCGTCCGGGTCTGAGCAGTTCTTC
CDR3: CASSYSSGSEQFF
size: -
J: TRBJ2-1
V: TRBV6-6
D: -

DNA: TGCAGCGTTCAGCGATTAGGACAGGGGCCAGAGACCCAGTACTTC
CDR3: CSVQRLGQGPETQYF
size: -
J: TRBJ2-5
V: TRBV29-1
D: TRBD1

DNA: TGTGCCAGCAGCTTACCCTGTTTCGGGACAGATTGCCAAGAGACCCAGTACTTC
CDR3: CASSLPCFGTDCQETQYF
size: few
J: TRBJ2-5
V: TRBV7-9
D: TRBD1

DNA: TGTGCCATCAGCGAGACCAGGACTAGCTTCATCGCAGATACGCAGTATTTT
CDR3: CAISETRTSFIADTQYF
size: -
J: TRBJ2-3
V: TRBV10-3
D: TRBD2

DNA: TGTGCCAGCTCACCTCGGACAGACTTCCAAGTGACCCAGTACTTC
CDR3: CASSPRTDFQVTQYF
size: -
J: TRBJ2-5
V: TRBV18
D: -

DNA: TGCAGTGCTAGAGATTCCGAGAGAAGCACAGATACGCAGTATTTT
CDR3: CSARDSERSTDTQYF
size: -
J: TRBJ2-3
V: TRBV20-1
D: -

DNA: TGCAGTGCTTTAGTAGGGGCTCAAGTTTACGAGCAGTACTTC
CDR3: CSALVGAQVYEQYF
size: -
J: TRBJ2-7
V: TRBV20-1
D: -

DNA: TGTGCCAGCAGTTTATACCACGCCGTTAGCGCCGTTAGCTCCTACAATGAGCAGTTCTTC
CDR3: CASSLYHAVSAVSSYNEQFF
size: -
J: TRBJ2-1
V: TRBV28
D: -

DNA: TGTGCCAGCAGCTTTCACGGCAGGGGAGGGGAGCAGTACTTC
CDR3: CASSFHGRGGEQYF
size: -
J: TRBJ2-4
V: TRBV11-2
D: -

DNA: TGTGCCTGGACTAGCGGGAGAACAGATACGCAGTATTTT
CDR3: CAWTSGRTDTQYF
size: -
J: TRBJ2-3
V: TRBV30
D: TRBD2

DNA: TGTGCCAGCAGCTTCTACAGGTACTACGAGCAGTACTTC
CDR3: CASSFYRYYEQYF
size: -
J: TRBJ2-7
V: TRBV7-8
D: -